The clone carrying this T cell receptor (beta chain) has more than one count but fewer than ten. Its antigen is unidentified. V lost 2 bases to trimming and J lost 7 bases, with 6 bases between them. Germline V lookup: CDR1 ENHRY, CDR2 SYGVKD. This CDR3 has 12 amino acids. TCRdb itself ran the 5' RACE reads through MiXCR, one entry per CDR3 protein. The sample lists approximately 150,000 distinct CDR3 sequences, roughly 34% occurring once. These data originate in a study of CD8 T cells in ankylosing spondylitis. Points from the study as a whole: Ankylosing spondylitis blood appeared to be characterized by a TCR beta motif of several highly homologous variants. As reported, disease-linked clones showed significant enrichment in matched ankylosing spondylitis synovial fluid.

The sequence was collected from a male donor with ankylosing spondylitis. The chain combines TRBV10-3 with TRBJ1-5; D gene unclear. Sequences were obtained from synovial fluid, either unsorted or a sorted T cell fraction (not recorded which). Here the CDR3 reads CAISEGEQPQHF. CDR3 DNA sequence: TGTGCCATCAGTGAGGGGGAACAGCCCCAGCATTTT.